This TCR beta chain was captured by sequencing in a study of blood T cell repertoires in COVID-19. Cohort placement rested on clinical history that participants reported themselves. Sequencing used immunoSEQ multiplex PCR; TCRdb keeps in-frame clones, though not all of them. Among approximately 210,000 clones listed, about 86% were seen once. The receptor's source is a woman in her forties or fifties with acute COVID-19. The sequencing input was PBMCs or T cells enriched from blood (not recorded which).

The CDR3 DNA reads as TGTGCCAGCAGCCGAGGAGGGGGGGGTGGCGATGAGCAGTTCTTC. As protein: CASSRGGGGGDEQFF. The rearrangement joins TRBV5-4 to TRBJ2-1, with D perhaps matching TRBD2 (7 bases). Germline V gives CDR1 SGHNT, CDR2 YYREEE (reference sequence). The CDR3 runs 15 residues. The V gene lost 4 bases and the J gene lost 8 bases, with 19 bases spanning the gap.